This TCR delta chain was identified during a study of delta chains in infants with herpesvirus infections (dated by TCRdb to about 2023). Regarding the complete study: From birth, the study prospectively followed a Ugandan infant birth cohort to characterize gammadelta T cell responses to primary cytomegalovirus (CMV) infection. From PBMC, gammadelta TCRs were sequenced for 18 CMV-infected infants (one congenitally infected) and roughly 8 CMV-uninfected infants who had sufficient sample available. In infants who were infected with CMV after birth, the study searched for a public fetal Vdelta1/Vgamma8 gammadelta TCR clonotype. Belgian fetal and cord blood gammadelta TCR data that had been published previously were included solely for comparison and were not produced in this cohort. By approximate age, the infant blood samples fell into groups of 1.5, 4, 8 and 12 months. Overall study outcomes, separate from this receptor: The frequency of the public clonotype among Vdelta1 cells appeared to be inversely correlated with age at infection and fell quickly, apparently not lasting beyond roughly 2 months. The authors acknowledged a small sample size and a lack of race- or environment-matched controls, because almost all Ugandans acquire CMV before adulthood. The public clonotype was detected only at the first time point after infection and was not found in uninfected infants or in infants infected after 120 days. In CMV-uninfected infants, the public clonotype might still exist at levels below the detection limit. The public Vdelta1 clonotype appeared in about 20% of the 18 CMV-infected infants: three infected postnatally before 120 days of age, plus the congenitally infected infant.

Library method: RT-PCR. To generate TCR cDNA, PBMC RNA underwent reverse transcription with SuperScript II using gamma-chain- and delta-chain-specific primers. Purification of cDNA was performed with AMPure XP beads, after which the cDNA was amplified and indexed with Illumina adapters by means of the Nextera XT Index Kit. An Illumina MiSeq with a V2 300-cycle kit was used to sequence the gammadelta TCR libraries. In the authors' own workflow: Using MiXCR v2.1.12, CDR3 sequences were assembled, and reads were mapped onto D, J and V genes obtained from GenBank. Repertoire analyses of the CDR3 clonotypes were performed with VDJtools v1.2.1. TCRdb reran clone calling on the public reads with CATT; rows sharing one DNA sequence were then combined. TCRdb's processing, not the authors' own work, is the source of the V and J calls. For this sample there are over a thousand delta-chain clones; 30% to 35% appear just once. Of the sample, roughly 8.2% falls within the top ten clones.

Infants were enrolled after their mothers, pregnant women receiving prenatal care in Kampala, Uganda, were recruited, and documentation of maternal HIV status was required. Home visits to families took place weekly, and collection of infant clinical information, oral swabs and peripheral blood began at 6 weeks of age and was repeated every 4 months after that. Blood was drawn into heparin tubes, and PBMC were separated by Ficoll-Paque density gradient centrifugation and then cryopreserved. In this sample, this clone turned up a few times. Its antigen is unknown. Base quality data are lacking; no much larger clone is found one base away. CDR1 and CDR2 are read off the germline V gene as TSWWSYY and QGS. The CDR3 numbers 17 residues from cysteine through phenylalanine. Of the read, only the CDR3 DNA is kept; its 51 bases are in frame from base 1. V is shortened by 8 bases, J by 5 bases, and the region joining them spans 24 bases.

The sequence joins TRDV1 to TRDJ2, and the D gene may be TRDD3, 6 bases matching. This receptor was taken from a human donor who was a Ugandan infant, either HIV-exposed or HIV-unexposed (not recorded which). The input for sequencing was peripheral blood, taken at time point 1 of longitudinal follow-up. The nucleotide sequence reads TGTGCTCTTCAGTTGGGGGCTACCCACCCAACTACAGCACAACTCTTCTTT. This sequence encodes CALQLGATHPTTAQLFF.